The next 2 T cell receptor beta chains were all read from a single sample in a study of long-term antiretroviral therapy in people with HIV. immunoSEQ v3.0 was run at survey level. Assay used: immunoSEQ multiplex PCR; TCRdb lists only in-frame clones, some missing. This sample has roughly 21,000 clones; around 86% occur once, and the top ten carry around 12%. The specimen comprised unsorted PBMCs, sampled 0.1 years before starting antiretroviral therapy. The receptors derive from a man aged 40-49 years with HIV.

A few counts support this clone. The chain couples TRBV7-2 to TRBJ2-7; TRBD1 might be the D (6 bases). This CDR3 is 12 amino acids long. V lost 5 bases to trimming and J lost 6 bases, with 11 bases between them. Germline values: CDR1 SGHTA, CDR2 FQGNSA. DNA for the CDR3: TGTGCCAGCAGCCCACAGGGCGTCGAGCAGTACTTC. Translating gives CASSPQGVEQYF.

The gene calls are TRBV5-4 and TRBJ2-3; 10 bases map to TRBD2. This CDR3 has 15 amino acids. In germline, CDR1 is SGHNT, CDR2 YYREEE (reference sequence). J lost 2 bases, V lost 4 bases, and 4 bases had no gene match. The CDR3 here is CASSRGLANTDTQYF. The CDR3 DNA is TGTGCCAGCAGCAGGGGACTAGCGAACACAGATACGCAGTATTTT.